This T cell receptor (beta chain) was retrieved from a study of OX40 agonist ivuxolimab in advanced cancers. Study background: Head and neck, renal cell, melanoma or hepatocellular carcinoma were the cancers that dose-escalation patients had.

Drawing of blood for sampling happened at baseline, at cycle 4 day 1, and at cycle 7 day 1. Clones were sequenced by immunoSEQ multiplex PCR, and TCRdb holds only the in-frame ones, with some missing. The data hold tens of thousands of clones, with roughly 85% observed a single time. Points on this clone: Its antigen is as yet unknown.

Trimming left V 1 base short and J 0 bases short, with 13 bases between. CDR1 MNHNS and CDR2 SASEGT come from the germline V gene. The CDR3 runs 17 residues. General study points: Relative to CD4+, CD8+ T cells held more expanded clones on average.

This material consisted of CD4+ or CD8+ T cells sorted from blood, taken in a trial of the OX40 agonist ivuxolimab. This TCR was sampled from an adult with an advanced solid tumor such as melanoma, head and neck, liver or kidney cancer. V gene TRBV6-1 combines with J gene TRBJ2-4; TRBD1 might be the D (5 bases). The CDR3 sequence is CASSEGPPGLAKNIQYF. The CDR3 DNA reads TGTGCCAGCAGTGAAGGCCCCCCAGGGCTAGCCAAAAACATTCAGTACTTC.